This T cell receptor (beta chain) comes out of a study of blood T cell repertoires in COVID-19. The CDR3 has 11 amino acids. Per germline, CDR1 SGHRS and CDR2 YFSETQ. V gave up 4 bases and J gave up 2 bases, with 4 bases separating them. This clone was picked up a small number of times. Profiling relied on immunoSEQ multiplex PCR, and the TCRdb table lists in-frame clones only, not all of them. The sample yields about 130,000 clones, roughly 74% seen once. The chain employs TRBV5-1 and TRBJ2-7; D call uncertain. The TCR sequence derives from a man between 60 and 70 years old with acute or convalescent COVID-19. Material for sequencing was peripheral blood. The CDR3 DNA follows: TGCGCCAGCAGCGGAGCCTACGAGCAGTACTTC. It specifies CASSGAYEQYF.